This T cell receptor (beta chain) came from a study of monozygotic twins with inflammatory bowel disease. The authors used approximately 3.5 ug of total RNA per TCR library. Each UMI, carrying a 6-nucleotide sample barcode, came from template switching. Reanalyzing the 5' RACE reads, TCRdb keeps one entry per CDR3 protein, without DNA. The ten most abundant clones cover roughly 7.1% of a sample with approximately 200,000 distinct CDR3 sequences. This CDR3 spans 16 amino acids. Germline CDR1 reads DFQATT; CDR2 reads SNEGSKA (reference sequence). This TCR derives from a human donor with ulcerative colitis or Crohn's disease, or a healthy co-twin of an affected twin (not recorded which). The sample consisted of blood. V is TRBV20-1 and J is TRBJ2-2; TCRdb's D gene call, TRBD2, goes unchecked for lack of DNA. The CDR3 spells CSARVMGGPGTGELFF.